The 30 T cell receptor beta chains presented below share a single source sample, sequenced in a study of CD8 T cells in Susac syndrome. cDNA came from approximately 0.5 to 1 ug RNA primed by random hexamers. TCRdb used MiXCR to reprocess the immunoSEQ multiplex PCR reads, holding one entry per CDR3 protein. The sample consists of some 160,000 distinct CDR3 sequences, 90% to 95% of them appearing once. The specimen sequenced was CD8+ T cells from PBMCs. The receptors here all came from a human donor with multiple sclerosis.

This rearrangement joins TRBV7-9 to TRBJ1-5; tentative D call: TRBD1 (5 bases). The CDR3 contains 13 residues. Germline V gene lookup returns CDR1 SEHNR and CDR2 FQNEAQ (reference sequence). V was clipped by 5 bases and J by 6 bases, with 11 bases between them. CDR3 nucleotides: TGTGCCAGCAGCAGCCGGGACCCTCAGCCCCAGCATTTT. Protein sequence: CASSSRDPQPQHF.

The rearrangement links TRBV6-1 to TRBJ2-1; D is unclear. Trimming removed 0 bases at V and 10 bases at J, with 7 bases between. This CDR3 is 12 amino acids long. Germline V gene data show CDR1 as MNHNS and CDR2 as SASEGT. This chain's CDR3 is CASSEAWTEQFF. The CDR3 DNA reads as TGTGCCAGCAGTGAAGCGTGGACGGAGCAGTTCTTC.

V and J are TRBV7-8 and TRBJ2-7; D call uncertain. The CDR3 covers 15 residues. Germline V gives CDR1 SGHVS, CDR2 FQNEAQ. V was pared by 7 bases and J by 2 bases, with 18 bases between. CDR3 nucleotides: TGTGCCAGCACTACGCCCTTTACGGTAACCTACGAGCAGTACTTC. This gives the protein CASTTPFTVTYEQYF.

The gene calls are TRBV7-9 and TRBJ2-3, with TRBD2 identical over 12 bases. Germline CDR1 and CDR2: SEHNR and FQNEAQ (reference sequence). The CDR3 is made up of 17 amino acids. With 3 bases clipped from V and 0 bases from J, the junction kept 4 bases outside the gene matches. The chain's CDR3 is CASSLSTSGSSTDTQYF. The CDR3 DNA is TGTGCCAGCAGCTTGTCGACTAGCGGGAGTAGCACAGATACGCAGTATTTT.

The rearrangement uses TRBV29-1 and TRBJ1-4; D gene unclear. Germline V gene lookup returns CDR1 SQVTM and CDR2 ANQGSEA. This CDR3 comprises 14 residues. Trimming removed 6 bases from V and 4 bases from J, with 15 bases in between. The CDR3 sequence is CSVESGRLNEKLFF. As DNA, the CDR3 is TGCAGCGTCGAGAGTGGACGGCTTAATGAAAAACTGTTTTTT.

The V gene is TRBV20-1, the J gene TRBJ1-1; D possibly corresponds to TRBD1 (5 bases). V lost 4 bases, J lost 2 bases, and 14 bases lay in between. The CDR3 loop spans 14 amino acids. The V gene's germline CDR1 is DFQATT and CDR2 SNEGSKA (reference sequence). CDR3 region: CSAKMPGLNTEAFF. The CDR3 nucleotides read TGCAGTGCTAAAATGCCAGGGCTAAACACTGAAGCTTTCTTT.

V is TRBV19 and J is TRBJ2-5; D possibly corresponds to TRBD2 (6 bases). The CDR3 extends over 13 amino acids. Germline V CDR1 and CDR2: LNHDA, SQIVND (reference sequence). The V and J ends lost 3 bases and 3 bases respectively, with 8 bases between them. CDR3 DNA sequence: TGTGCCAGTAGTATGGGCGGGAAAGAGACCCAGTACTTC. Encoded protein: CASSMGGKETQYF.

The chain combines TRBV27 with TRBJ2-5; 7 positions agree with TRBD2. Germline V CDR1 and CDR2: MNHEY, SMNVEV (reference sequence). The length of the CDR3 is 15 residues. With V trimmed by 3 bases and J by 5 bases, 9 bases remained unmatched. CDR3 sequence reads: CASSFISGGQETQYF. The CDR3 region has the DNA TGTGCCAGCAGTTTCATTTCGGGAGGCCAGGAGACCCAGTACTTC.

The chain recombines TRBV5-1 with TRBJ2-5; D remains unclear. There are 12 residues in the CDR3. The V end lost 0 bases, the J end lost 5 bases, and 5 bases lay between the germline ends. Germline lookup yields CDR1 SGHRS and CDR2 YFSETQ. This CDR3 reads CASSLDPETQYF. The CDR3 bases are TGCGCCAGCAGCTTGGATCCGGAGACCCAGTACTTC. The variable domain in full, with the rest retrieved from reference TRBV5-1 and TRBJ2-5, is KAGVTQTPRYLIKTRGQQVTLSCSPISGHRSVSWYQQTPGQGLQFLFEYFSETQRNKGNFPGRFSGRQFSNSRSEMNVSTLELGDSALYLCASSLDPETQYFGPGTRLLVL.

The sample holds one count of this clonotype. The chain is built from TRBV9 and TRBJ1-2; D unclear. Deletions cut 3 bases from V and 6 bases from J, with 9 bases between. This CDR3 has 12 amino acids. Germline CDR1 is SGDLS and CDR2 is YYNGEE. The CDR3 nucleotides read TGTGCCAGCAGCGCCCGGCAGAATGGCTACACCTTC. Protein product: CASSARQNGYTF.

The J gene is TRBJ2-2, the V gene TRBV3-1, with D unclear. This CDR3 contains 12 residues. V lost 2 bases, J lost 10 bases, and 8 bases lay in between. Germline V gene data show CDR1 as LGHDT and CDR2 as YNNKEL (reference sequence). The CDR3 DNA sequence: TGTGCCAGCAGCCAATCGGCACCGGAGCTGTTTTTT. Amino acid sequence: CASSQSAPELFF.

The rearrangement links TRBV19 to TRBJ2-3; D is unresolved. Germline loops: CDR1 LNHDA, CDR2 SQIVND (reference sequence). This CDR3 contains 13 residues. V was pared by 1 base and J by 2 bases, with 4 bases between. CDR3 protein: CASSIGHTDTQYF. The CDR3 DNA sequence: TGTGCCAGTAGTATAGGTCACACAGATACGCAGTATTTT.

In this sample, this clonotype turned up once. This sequence joins TRBV7-9 and TRBJ1-5; D might be TRBD1 (5 bases). Per the germline V gene, CDR1 is SEHNR and CDR2 is FQNEAQ (reference sequence). Trimming shortened V by 1 base and J by 3 bases, and 7 bases separated the two germline ends. This CDR3 contains 14 residues. CDR3 in amino acids: CASSLGRDNQPQHF. In DNA, the CDR3 is TGTGCCAGCAGCTTAGGCAGGGACAATCAGCCCCAGCATTTT. Combining the CDR3 with reference TRBV7-9 and TRBJ1-5 gives the whole variable domain DTGVSQNPRHKITKRGQNVTFRCDPISEHNRLYWYRQTLGQGPEFLTYFQNEAQLEKSRLLSDRFSAERPKGSFSTLEIQRTEQGDSAMYLCASSLGRDNQPQHFGDGTRLSIL.

The chain recombines TRBV19 with TRBJ2-2; no firm D call. The V gene lost 5 bases and the J gene lost 0 bases, with 7 bases spanning the gap. CDR1 is LNHDA and CDR2 is SQIVND in the germline V gene (reference sequence). The CDR3 has 14 residues. The CDR3 nucleotides are TGTGCCAGTAGTGTGCAAGCGAACACCGGGGAGCTGTTTTTT. Translating it yields CASSVQANTGELFF.

The chain links TRBV7-9 to TRBJ2-1; 7 positions agree with TRBD2. The CDR3 runs 18 residues. Germline V gene lookup returns CDR1 SEHNR and CDR2 FQNEAQ (reference sequence). The J segment lost 1 base and the V segment lost 8 bases, leaving 17 bases of the junction unmatched. This chain's CDR3 is CASGPLVGLAESYNEQFF. CDR3 DNA: TGTGCCAGCGGCCCCCTAGTCGGGCTAGCGGAGTCCTACAATGAGCAGTTCTTC.

The chain combines TRBV7-9 with TRBJ2-1, with 10 bases identical to TRBD2. Per the germline V gene, CDR1 is SEHNR and CDR2 is FQNEAQ (reference sequence). Trimming at V came to 5 bases and at J to 8 bases, leaving 6 bases not matched to a gene. This CDR3 contains 14 residues. The CDR3 is CASSRAGGPHEQFF. The CDR3 DNA is TGTGCCAGCAGCCGAGCGGGGGGGCCCCATGAGCAGTTCTTC.

The count of this clonotype is one. The chain has TRBV12-3 or TRBV12-4 and TRBJ2-7; D may be TRBD1 or TRBD2 (6 bases each). V was trimmed by 6 bases and J by 5 bases, leaving 23 bases between them. The CDR3 sequence is 16 residues long. The CDR3 coding sequence is TGTGCCAGCAGAGAGGGCTGGACGGGGGCCTACCACGAGCAGTACTTC. Translating gives CASREGWTGAYHEQYF.

This chain links TRBV3-1 with TRBJ2-5, with TRBD2 as a possible D gene (5 bases). Germline CDR1 is LGHDT and CDR2 is YNNKEL (reference sequence). This CDR3 spans 16 amino acids. V was clipped by 0 bases and J by 4 bases, with 15 bases between them. The DNA of the CDR3 is TGTGCCAGCAGCCAAGATCCGGGCCTAGCAGGAGAGACCCAGTACTTC. Residues: CASSQDPGLAGETQYF.

This chain connects TRBV6-5 to TRBJ2-2; 8 positions match TRBD1. V lost 11 bases to trimming and J lost 4 bases; unmatched junction nucleotides: 9. The germline V gene encodes CDR1 MNHEY and CDR2 SVGAGI. The length of the CDR3 is 14 residues. This chain's CDR3 is CAAGGEYSTGELFF. CDR3 bases: TGTGCCGCAGGGGGCGAATATAGCACCGGGGAGCTGTTTTTT.

This chain uses TRBV29-1 with TRBJ1-2, with D unclear. The CDR3 has 11 amino acids. V was clipped by 5 bases and J by 1 base, with 5 bases between them. The germline CDR1 and CDR2 sequences are SQVTM and ANQGSEA. The DNA of the CDR3 is TGCAGCGTTCGTGATAACTATGGCTACACCTTC. This sequence encodes CSVRDNYGYTF.

The gene calls are TRBV5-6 and TRBJ1-5; D call uncertain. V lost 3 bases and J lost 7, with 14 bases in between. The CDR3 sequence is 14 residues long. The germline V gene has CDR1 SGHDT and CDR2 YYEEEE. The CDR3 nucleotides read TGTGCCAGCAGCTCCGGAACTCATCACCAGCCCCAGCATTTT. Translated, it gives CASSSGTHHQPQHF.

The rearrangement joins TRBV19 to TRBJ2-2; TRBD2 agrees at 12 bases. V lost 6 bases to trimming and J lost 6 bases; unmatched junction nucleotides: 2. The CDR3 runs 14 residues. Per the germline V gene, CDR1 is LNHDA and CDR2 is SQIVND (reference sequence). The CDR3 DNA reads as TGTGCCAGTAGACTAGCGGGAGGATCCGGGGAGCTGTTTTTT. Its protein is CASRLAGGSGELFF.

This clonotype occurred once. V is TRBV29-1 and J is TRBJ1-2; D not resolved. Germline assignment: CDR1 SQVTM and CDR2 ANQGSEA. The CDR3 has 17 amino acids. V was trimmed by 2 bases and J by 4 bases, leaving 23 bases between them. CDR3 loop: CSVERLGLQLKGYGYTF. CDR3 nucleotides: TGCAGCGTTGAAAGGCTCGGCTTACAATTGAAGGGCTATGGCTACACCTTC. The variable domain in full, with the rest retrieved from reference TRBV29-1 and TRBJ1-2, is SAVISQKPSRDICQRGTSLTIQCQVDSQVTMMFWYRQQPGQSLTLIATANQGSEATYESGFVIDKFPISRPNLTFSTLTVSNMSPEDSSIYLCSVERLGLQLKGYGYTFGSGTRLTVV.

The rearrangement uses TRBV12-3 or TRBV12-4 and TRBJ2-3, with D possibly being TRBD1 or TRBD2 (5 bases each). The V and J ends lost 6 bases and 0 bases respectively, with 13 bases between them. This CDR3 is 15 amino acids long. The CDR3 is CASRGTSLSTDTQYF. The CDR3, as DNA: TGTGCCAGCAGGGGGACCTCCCTGAGCACAGATACGCAGTATTTT.

This clonotype was recorded only once. The chain has TRBV27 and TRBJ1-2, with 10 bases lining up with TRBD1. Trimming removed 3 bases from V and 4 bases from J; junction bases left unmatched: 8. This CDR3 is 16 amino acids long. The germline V gene has CDR1 MNHEY and CDR2 SMNVEV (reference sequence). CDR3 nucleotides: TGTGCCAGCAGTTTGGCCGGGACAGGGGACACCTATGGCTACACCTTC. It yields the protein CASSLAGTGDTYGYTF.

The chain combines TRBV7-3 with TRBJ2-1; 7 bases line up with TRBD2. CDR1 and CDR2 (germline): SGHTA, FQGTGA. J lost 1 base, V lost 5 bases, and 8 bases had no gene match. The CDR3 runs 16 residues. The CDR3: CASSRRGGTSYNEQFF. The CDR3 coding sequence is TGTGCCAGCAGCCGAAGGGGAGGGACGTCCTACAATGAGCAGTTCTTC.

The chain links TRBV20-1 to TRBJ2-7; 13 nucleotides agree with TRBD2. Unmatched junction bases numbered 5, after V lost 5 bases and J lost 4 bases. The CDR3 loop spans 14 amino acids. CDR1 is DFQATT, CDR2 SNEGSKA, per germline (reference sequence). CDR3 coding DNA: TGCAGTGCTCAGACTAGCGGGGGGATTTACGAGCAGTACTTC. Its translation is CSAQTSGGIYEQYF.

V gene TRBV2 combines with J gene TRBJ2-1; 8 nucleotides match TRBD1. Germline CDR1 SNHLY, CDR2 FYNNEI. V was pared by 10 bases and J by 6 bases, with 5 bases of the junction left unmatched. The CDR3 covers 12 residues. CDR3 loop: CAIGQGPNEQFF. CDR3 nucleotide sequence: TGTGCCATCGGACAGGGTCCCAATGAGCAGTTCTTC.

The CDR3 region is CSARDPVADYNEQFF. DNA for the CDR3: TGCAGTGCTAGAGATCCAGTAGCGGACTACAATGAGCAGTTCTTC. The rearrangement links TRBV20-1 to TRBJ2-1, with D possibly matching TRBD2 (6 bases). Germline assignment: CDR1 DFQATT and CDR2 SNEGSKA (reference sequence). V dropped 0 bases and J dropped 3 bases, with 12 bases sitting between them. The CDR3 runs to 15 residues.

CDR3 bases: TGTGCCAGCAGTGGCGGACAGTCGGAGGACACCGGGGAGCTGTTTTTT. It specifies CASSGGQSEDTGELFF. V usage is TRBV6-1 and J usage is TRBJ2-2; D perhaps matches TRBD1 (6 bases). The CDR3 has 16 amino acids. V was clipped by 4 bases and J by 3 bases, with 15 bases between them. Germline assignment: CDR1 MNHNS and CDR2 SASEGT.